Below are 26 T cell receptor beta chains sequenced from a single sample in a study of cytomegalovirus exposure and HLA in healthy donors. 60 Vbeta and 13 Jbeta primers were used in PCR. TCRdb keeps only in-frame clones here, not all; method: immunoSEQ multiplex PCR. The data contain about 140,000 clones, 75% to 80% of them seen just once; the ten biggest clones take up under 5.5%. Source material: PBMCs. Receptors originate from a woman between 45 and 60 years old in good health and CMV-seronegative.

V gene TRBV6-6 combines with J gene TRBJ1-5; D not resolved. Per the germline V gene, CDR1 is MNHNY and CDR2 is SVGAGI (reference sequence). The CDR3 runs 13 residues. V was clipped by 8 bases and J by 5 bases, with 13 bases between them. Here the CDR3 DNA reads TGTGCCAGCCGCTACGGTAGAGATCAGCCCCAGCATTTT. Translating gives CASRYGRDQPQHF.

The gene calls are TRBV4-1 and TRBJ1-2; the match to TRBD1 covers 9 bases. V lost 3 bases, J lost 7 bases, and 9 bases stayed unmatched. The CDR3 sequence is 15 residues long. Germline loops: CDR1 MGHRA, CDR2 YSYEKL. The DNA for the CDR3 is TGCGCCAGCAGCCAGCCCGGGACAGGGAAGACTGGCTACACCTTC. This encodes CASSQPGTGKTGYTF.

The V gene is TRBV2, the J gene TRBJ2-3, with TRBD2 matching over 8 bases. Germline assignment: CDR1 SNHLY and CDR2 FYNNEI. Trimming removed 8 bases from V and 4 bases from J; junction bases left unmatched: 5. CDR3 size: 13 residues. The CDR3: CASRGGQSDTQYF. The CDR3 coding sequence is TGTGCCAGCCGGGGGGGCCAGTCAGATACGCAGTATTTT.

The J gene is TRBJ1-1, the V gene TRBV20-1; D not certain. Trimming removed 6 bases at V and 1 base at J, with 6 bases between. CDR3 size: 11 residues. Germline CDR1 DFQATT, CDR2 SNEGSKA (reference sequence). CDR3 region: CSALTNTEAFF. The CDR3, as DNA: TGCAGTGCCCTAACGAACACTGAAGCTTTCTTT.

This rearrangement joins TRBV6-6 to TRBJ2-5; TRBD2 agrees at 7 bases. The DNA end lines up better with TRBJ2-7; the J call may be wrong. The CDR3 runs to 12 residues. The germline gives CDR1 MNHNY, CDR2 SVGAGI (reference sequence). This CDR3 is CASSLGGDEQYF. DNA of the CDR3: TGTGCCAGCAGTTTGGGGGGGGACGAGCAGTACTTC.

The chain carries TRBV6-1 and TRBJ1-2; 11 bases are a match to TRBD1. This CDR3 is built from 15 residues. Germline V lookup: CDR1 MNHNS, CDR2 SASEGT. J gave up 7 bases and V 3 bases, and 7 bases lay outside the gene matches. This CDR3 reads CASSESGTGGIGYTF. As DNA, the CDR3 is TGTGCCAGCAGTGAGAGCGGGACAGGGGGAATTGGCTACACCTTC.

This rearrangement joins TRBV10-3 to TRBJ1-6; TRBD1 matches 8 bases. The trim removed 6 bases at V and 10 bases at J, leaving 14 bases unmatched. The CDR3 contains 16 residues. Germline V lookup: CDR1 ENHRY, CDR2 SYGVKD. Written as DNA, the CDR3 is TGTGCCATCAGAAAGACAGGGGTCGGGATAGAGTCACCCCTCCACTTT. Protein sequence: CAIRKTGVGIESPLHF.

The chain is built from TRBV13 and TRBJ1-1; D not resolved. CDR3 length: 12 residues. Deletions cut 0 bases from V and 4 bases from J, with 3 bases between. Germline values: CDR1 PRHDT, CDR2 FYEKMQ (reference sequence). CDR3: CASSLGSTEAFF. The DNA of the CDR3 is TGTGCCAGCAGCTTAGGGAGCACTGAAGCTTTCTTT.

V gene TRBV10-3 combines with J gene TRBJ2-3, with a possible D match to TRBD2 (7 bases). CDR1 is ENHRY and CDR2 is SYGVKD in the germline V gene. V lost 3 bases and J lost 0, with 13 bases in between. CDR3 size: 16 residues. CDR3 bases: TGTGCCATCAGTGATCGGCGGGGGCCAAGCACAGATACGCAGTATTTT. It translates to CAISDRRGPSTDTQYF.

This chain links TRBV28 with TRBJ1-2; TRBD1 might be the D (6 bases). Trimming removed 4 bases from V and 2 bases from J, with 8 bases in between. The CDR3 spans 13 residues. In germline, CDR1 is MDHEN, CDR2 SYDVKM. The CDR3 is CASSSGQNYGYTF. The DNA for the CDR3 is TGTGCCAGCAGTTCTGGACAGAACTATGGCTACACCTTC.

This clone appeared once. CDR3 DNA: TGTGCCAGCAGCCTCGCGGGACAGGGGAATGAAAAACTGTTTTTT. Protein: CASSLAGQGNEKLFF. The chain carries TRBV6-1 and TRBJ1-4; 10 nucleotides line up with TRBD1. There are 15 residues in the CDR3. The J segment lost 5 bases and the V segment lost 6 bases, leaving 6 bases of the junction unmatched. From germline, CDR1 is MNHNS and CDR2 SASEGT.

The sample holds a few counts of this clone. V and J are TRBV5-6 and TRBJ1-2; no firm D call. The CDR3 totals 14 residues. Per germline, CDR1 SGHDT and CDR2 YYEEEE. Trimming removed 4 bases at V and 7 bases at J, with 17 bases between. Here the CDR3 reads CASSPARGVGGYTF. The CDR3 DNA sequence: TGTGCCAGCAGCCCCGCGCGGGGAGTTGGTGGCTACACCTTC.

The rearrangement uses TRBV6-5 and TRBJ2-7, with a tentative D call TRBD2 (6 bases). This CDR3 has 14 residues. From germline, CDR1 is MNHEY and CDR2 SVGAGI. Trimming shortened V by 6 bases and J by 2 bases, and 14 bases separated the two germline ends. CDR3 coding DNA: TGTGCCAGCAGACCGGGACTCCAAGCCTACGAGCAGTACTTC. This codes for CASRPGLQAYEQYF.

The V call is TRBV19, the J call TRBJ1-1; TRBD1 might be the D (6 bases). The length of the CDR3 is 15 residues. V dropped 2 bases and J dropped 2 bases, with 12 bases sitting between them. Germline V gene data show CDR1 as LNHDA and CDR2 as SQIVND (reference sequence). The CDR3 region has the DNA TGTGCCAGTAGTATAAGGACAGACGGAAACACTGAAGCTTTCTTT. Its translation is CASSIRTDGNTEAFF.

This clone was seen only a few times. The rearrangement links TRBV6-4 to TRBJ2-1, with 7 bases aligning to TRBD2. The length of the CDR3 is 15 residues. The germline CDR1 and CDR2 sequences are MRHNA and SNTAGT. With 5 bases clipped from V and 0 bases from J, the junction kept 4 bases outside the gene matches. CDR3 nucleotide sequence: TGTGCCAGCAGTCTAGCGGATAGCTCCTACAATGAGCAGTTCTTC. It translates to CASSLADSSYNEQFF.

The chain couples TRBV5-1 to TRBJ1-1; 8 nucleotides align to TRBD1. Germline V lookup: CDR1 SGHRS, CDR2 YFSETQ. The CDR3 extends over 15 amino acids. The trim removed 4 bases at V and 3 bases at J, leaving 8 bases unmatched. The CDR3 bases are TGCGCCAGCAGCCTCGGACAGGGTACGCACACTGAAGCTTTCTTT. Translated, it gives CASSLGQGTHTEAFF.

The chain links TRBV7-2 to TRBJ2-7; TRBD2 aligns across 11 bases. Germline V gene data show CDR1 as SGHTA and CDR2 as FQGNSA. Losses at the gene ends were 1 base for V and 2 bases for J; bases not matched to a gene: 7. The CDR3 has 17 residues. CDR3 coding DNA: TGTGCCAGCAGCTTAGTGCCACCGGGACTAGCGGCCTACGAGCAGTACTTC. Its translation is CASSLVPPGLAAYEQYF. The complete variable domain, with remaining parts taken from reference TRBV7-2 and TRBJ2-7, reads GAGVSQSPSNKVTEKGKDVELRCDPISGHTALYWYRQSLGQGLEFLIYFQGNSAPDKSGLPSDRFSAERTGGSVSTLTIQRTQQEDSAVYLCASSLVPPGLAAYEQYFGPGTRLTVT.

J is TRBJ2-7 and V is TRBV11-3, with 7 positions matching TRBD1. There are 15 residues in the CDR3. Looked up from germline, CDR1 is SGHNT and CDR2 is YENEEA. V shed 0 bases and J 3 bases; nucleotides not matched to a gene: 5. The CDR3 loop is CASSLESGQSYEQYF. DNA of the CDR3: TGTGCCAGCAGCTTAGAATCGGGACAGAGCTACGAGCAGTACTTC.

The genes are TRBV10-3 and TRBJ1-2, with D perhaps matching TRBD1 (5 bases). Germline loops: CDR1 ENHRY, CDR2 SYGVKD. This CDR3 has 16 amino acids. The V gene lost 3 bases and the J gene lost 3 bases, with 17 bases spanning the gap. CDR3 DNA sequence: TGTGCCATCAGTGATGGGGTAGGTTCGGGGGACTATGGCTACACCTTC. This sequence encodes CAISDGVGSGDYGYTF.

The CDR3 DNA reads TGTGCCAGCTGCTCCAGCTCCTATAATTCACCCCTCCACTTT. Translation: CASCSSSYNSPLHF. The genes are TRBV28 and TRBJ1-6; D not certain. This CDR3 contains 14 residues. In germline, CDR1 is MDHEN, CDR2 SYDVKM. V was clipped by 8 bases and J by 0 bases, with 8 bases between them.

The chain employs TRBV5-4 and TRBJ1-1; unclear D gene. The germline V gene encodes CDR1 SGHNT and CDR2 YYREEE (reference sequence). The length of the CDR3 is 14 residues. V was trimmed by 4 bases and J by 3 bases, leaving 13 bases between them. The CDR3 is CASSQAGSYTEAFF. The CDR3 DNA reads as TGTGCCAGCAGCCAAGCCGGGTCGTACACTGAAGCTTTCTTT.

The chain uses TRBV18 and TRBJ2-6; TRBD2 is a possible D gene (5 bases). Germline-derived CDR1 and CDR2 are KGHSH and LQKENI. V lost 0 bases and J lost 0, with 12 bases in between. The CDR3 is 18 residues long. The CDR3: CASSPPGVTSSGANVLTF. In DNA, the CDR3 is TGTGCCAGCTCACCACCGGGAGTAACCAGCTCTGGGGCCAACGTCCTGACTTTC.

For the CDR3, the DNA is TGTGCCAGCAGCCATGATAGTACTAGCGGGGGGCCCAAGCCCTCCTACAATGAGCAGTTCTTC. Translation gives CASSHDSTSGGPKPSYNEQFF. V is TRBV7-4 and J is TRBJ2-1, with 12 bases identical to TRBD2. Per the germline V gene, CDR1 is SGHVT and CDR2 is SQSDAQ. Trimming took 5 bases from V and 0 from J; bases not matched to a gene: 17. The CDR3 totals 21 residues.

In this sample, this clone turned up a few times. The chain has TRBV6-1 and TRBJ2-2, with a tentative D call TRBD1 (6 bases). The germline V gene has CDR1 MNHNS and CDR2 SASEGT. The CDR3 extends over 14 amino acids. The ends were cut back, 6 bases at V and 8 bases at J, with 16 bases in the middle. The DNA for the CDR3 is TGTGCCAGCAGCGCCTCACAGGGTGCAGGGGAGCTGTTTTTT. Amino acids: CASSASQGAGELFF.

This chain links TRBV6-5 with TRBJ1-2; D call uncertain. Per the germline V gene, CDR1 is MNHEY and CDR2 is SVGAGI. CDR3 size: 11 residues. Trimming removed 8 bases at V and 3 bases at J, with 7 bases between. CDR3 coding DNA: TGTGCCAGCGGGGAGGACTATGGCTACACCTTC. Protein sequence: CASGEDYGYTF.

This clone came up once. The chain recombines TRBV9 with TRBJ2-7; 9 bases are a match to TRBD1. CDR1 is SGDLS and CDR2 is YYNGEE in the germline V gene. The ends lost 4 bases at V and 5 bases at J; junction bases unmatched: 7. The CDR3 extends over 14 amino acids. The CDR3, as DNA: TGTGCCAGCAGCATAACGGGACAGGGTAACGAGCAGTACTTC. Its protein product is CASSITGQGNEQYF.